This entry is about one T cell receptor beta chain. With 0 bases removed from V and 7 bases from J, the gap between germline ends came to 6 bases. This CDR3 has 12 amino acids. The germline V gene has CDR1 LNHNV and CDR2 YYDKDF (reference sequence). This record belongs to a study of blood T cells in healthy people across ages. Together with a sample-barcoded 5' primer, a J-beta primer mix was included in a second PCR lasting roughly 6 to 12 cycles. Each CDR3 protein is one row after TCRdb ran MiXCR on the 5' RACE reads. The sample has 650,000 to 900,000 distinct CDR3 sequences; about 62% are singletons. Extractions gave at least 5 micrograms of total RNA per sample.

V usage is TRBV15 and J usage is TRBJ1-2, with D unresolved. The receptor was isolated from a man aged 25 to 40 in good health. The sequenced material came from blood. The CDR3 sequence: CATSRDIAGYTF. CDR3 nucleotide sequence: TGTGCCACCAGCAGAGATATCGCTGGCTACACCTTC.